These 16 T cell receptor beta chains were all obtained from the same sample, sequenced in a study of blood T cell repertoires in COVID-19. Sequencing was performed with immunoSEQ multiplex PCR; in TCRdb, only in-frame clones are kept and a portion is missing. The sample lists about 130,000 clones; 88% were seen once. Sequencing input: peripheral blood. All receptors come from a woman aged 80 or over with acute or convalescent COVID-19.

This clone was detected only a few times. CDR3 coding DNA: TGTGCCAGCAGCGTAGGATTCGGGACCCAGTACTTC. This encodes CASSVGFGTQYF. The gene calls are TRBV9 and TRBJ2-5; D is unresolved. The length of the CDR3 is 12 residues. The germline CDR1 and CDR2 sequences are SGDLS and YYNGEE. V was trimmed by 0 bases and J by 7 bases, leaving 7 bases between them.

The V call is TRBV28, the J call TRBJ1-2; D possibly corresponds to TRBD1 (5 bases). Trimming shortened V by 3 bases and J by 4 bases, and 9 bases separated the two germline ends. Germline CDR1 reads MDHEN; CDR2 reads SYDVKM. This CDR3 comprises 13 residues. The CDR3 nucleotides read TGTGCCAGCAGTTTCCAGGGCCCCTATGGCTACACCTTC. This codes for CASSFQGPYGYTF.

This chain uses TRBV7-6 with TRBJ2-1; 9 bases line up with TRBD1. CDR1 and CDR2 (germline): SGHVS, FNYEAQ. The length of the CDR3 is 16 residues. V lost 4 bases to trimming and J lost 6 bases; unmatched junction nucleotides: 10. CDR3 residues: CASSSGYRGRPNEQFF. CDR3 nucleotide sequence: TGTGCCAGCAGCTCAGGGTACAGGGGGCGCCCCAATGAGCAGTTCTTC.

V usage is TRBV7-2 and J usage is TRBJ2-2; a possible D gene is TRBD1 (6 bases). The CDR3 sequence is 14 residues long. The V end lost 5 bases, the J end lost 4 bases, and 11 bases lay between the germline ends. Germline CDR1 SGHTA, CDR2 FQGNSA. CDR3 coding DNA: TGTGCCAGCAGCGAGGGACATGCCACCGGGGAGCTGTTTTTT. It codes for CASSEGHATGELFF. Full variable domain (missing parts from reference TRBV7-2 and TRBJ2-2): GAGVSQSPSNKVTEKGKDVELRCDPISGHTALYWYRQSLGQGLEFLIYFQGNSAPDKSGLPSDRFSAERTGGSVSTLTIQRTQQEDSAVYLCASSEGHATGELFFGEGSRLTVL.

This chain joins TRBV10-3 and TRBJ2-2; TRBD1 matches at 7 bases. The CDR3 has 15 residues. Trimming removed 7 bases from V and 2 bases from J; junction bases left unmatched: 7. Germline V lookup: CDR1 ENHRY, CDR2 SYGVKD. The CDR3 loop is CAIKRWDRNTGELFF. In nucleotides, the CDR3 is TGTGCCATCAAAAGATGGGACAGAAACACCGGGGAGCTGTTTTTT.

The chain recombines TRBV6-1 with TRBJ1-6; 9 bases fit TRBD1. Germline V lookup: CDR1 MNHNS, CDR2 SASEGT. The CDR3 has 16 amino acids. The trim removed 4 bases at V and 10 bases at J, leaving 11 bases unmatched. CDR3 residues: CASSALTGTGRSPLHF. The CDR3 DNA follows: TGTGCCAGCAGTGCACTAACCGGGACAGGGAGGTCACCCCTCCACTTT.

In DNA, the CDR3 is TGTGCCAGCAGTTTAGCCTTACAAACTGGAAACACCATATATTTT. Its translation: CASSLALQTGNTIYF. The rearrangement joins TRBV28 to TRBJ1-3, with unresolved D. The germline V gene has CDR1 MDHEN and CDR2 SYDVKM. The CDR3 runs 15 residues. V was trimmed by 2 bases and J by 2 bases, leaving 10 bases between them.

This clone was recorded a few times. The rearrangement uses TRBV19 and TRBJ1-4; TRBD1 agrees at 7 bases. The CDR3 length is 16 residues. J gave up 0 bases and V 8 bases, and 9 bases lay outside the gene matches. CDR1 is LNHDA, CDR2 SQIVND, per germline (reference sequence). CDR3 coding DNA: TGTGCCAGTTCAGGGGGACAGACCACAACTAATGAAAAACTGTTTTTT. Translation: CASSGGQTTTNEKLFF.

The chain joins TRBV7-2 to TRBJ1-2; 7 nucleotides match TRBD1. The CDR3 extends over 13 amino acids. Germline CDR1 reads SGHTA; CDR2 reads FQGNSA. V trimming: 5 bases; J trimming: 3 bases; junction bases outside the gene matches: 3. CDR3 in amino acids: CASSLGTDYGYTF. The CDR3 coding sequence is TGTGCCAGCAGCCTCGGGACAGACTATGGCTACACCTTC.

The chain uses TRBV10-3 and TRBJ2-5, with TRBD1 as a possible D gene (6 bases). The CDR3 has 14 residues. Trimming removed 3 bases from V and 5 bases from J, with 13 bases in between. The germline V gene encodes CDR1 ENHRY and CDR2 SYGVKD. The DNA for the CDR3 is TGTGCCATCAGTGACCCTGGGACATCCGAGACCCAGTACTTC. The encoded protein is CAISDPGTSETQYF.

There are a few counts of this clone. V gene TRBV19 combines with J gene TRBJ2-3; no clear D. In germline, CDR1 is LNHDA, CDR2 SQIVND (reference sequence). Trimming stripped 1 base from V and 3 bases from J, with 11 bases between. This CDR3 has 15 amino acids. The CDR3 loop reads CASSIGAEDTDTQYF. The CDR3 DNA reads as TGTGCCAGTAGTATAGGGGCAGAAGATACAGATACGCAGTATTTT.

The V gene is TRBV5-1, the J gene TRBJ2-3; TRBD2 matches at 11 bases. This CDR3 is built from 17 residues. The germline V gene encodes CDR1 SGHRS and CDR2 YFSETQ. Trimming at V came to 1 base and at J to 1 base, leaving 5 bases not matched to a gene. The CDR3 is CASSLSSSGGRTDTQYF. The CDR3 nucleotides are TGCGCCAGCAGCTTGTCGTCTAGCGGGGGGCGCACAGATACGCAGTATTTT.

The chain joins TRBV11-2 to TRBJ2-7, with 12 bases matching TRBD2. Losses at the gene ends were 0 bases for V and 4 bases for J; bases not matched to a gene: 4. Germline CDR1 is SGHAT and CDR2 is FQNNGV. There are 16 residues in the CDR3. Written as DNA, the CDR3 is TGTGCCAGCAGCTTAGATCTAGCGGGGGGGCGATACGAGCAGTACTTC. Its protein product is CASSLDLAGGRYEQYF.

The chain is built from TRBV19 and TRBJ1-1; D not certain. The V end lost 1 base, the J end lost 1 base, and 19 bases lay between the germline ends. CDR3 length: 18 residues. Germline-derived CDR1 and CDR2 are LNHDA and SQIVND (reference sequence). DNA of the CDR3: TGTGCCAGTAGTATAGGGTCGGGGTTTGGGTTCAGGAACACTGAAGCTTTCTTT. This encodes CASSIGSGFGFRNTEAFF. Variable domain in full (rest from reference TRBV19 and TRBJ1-1): DGGITQSPKYLFRKEGQNVTLSCEQNLNHDAMYWYRQDPGQGLRLIYYSQIVNDFQKGDIAEGYSVSREKKESFPLTVTSAQKNPTAFYLCASSIGSGFGFRNTEAFFGQGTRLTVV.

This rearrangement joins TRBV5-1 to TRBJ2-3; TRBD2 matches at 16 bases. Germline trimming cut 2 bases from V and 4 bases from J; bases unmatched to any gene: 4. This CDR3 has 17 amino acids. CDR1 is SGHRS and CDR2 is YFSETQ in the germline V gene. CDR3 in amino acids: CASSFGTSGGAPDTQYF. CDR3 DNA sequence: TGCGCCAGCAGCTTCGGGACTAGCGGGGGGGCCCCAGATACGCAGTATTTT.

V usage is TRBV4-1 and J usage is TRBJ1-2, with 7 bases identical to TRBD1. The length of the CDR3 is 13 residues. J lost 3 bases, V lost 6 bases, and 4 bases had no gene match. Germline lookup yields CDR1 MGHRA and CDR2 YSYEKL. The CDR3 sequence: CASSRDRDYGYTF. CDR3 nucleotide sequence: TGCGCCAGCAGTCGCGACAGGGACTATGGCTACACCTTC.